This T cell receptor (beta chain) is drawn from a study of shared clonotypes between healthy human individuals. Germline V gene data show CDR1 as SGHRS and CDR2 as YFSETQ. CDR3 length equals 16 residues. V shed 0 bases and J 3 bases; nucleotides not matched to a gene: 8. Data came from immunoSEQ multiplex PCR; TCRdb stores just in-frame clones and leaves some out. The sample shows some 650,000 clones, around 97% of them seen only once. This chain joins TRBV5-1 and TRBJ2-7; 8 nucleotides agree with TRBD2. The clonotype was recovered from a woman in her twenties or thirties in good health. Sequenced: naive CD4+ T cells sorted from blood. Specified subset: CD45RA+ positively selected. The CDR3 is CASSLVVGGGNYEQYF. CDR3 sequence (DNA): TGCGCCAGCAGCTTGGTAGTCGGCGGGGGGAACTACGAGCAGTACTTC.